Shown below are 28 T cell receptor beta chains from a single sample sequenced in a study of T cell repertoires in cytomegalovirus infection. Each CDR3 protein is one row after TCRdb ran MiXCR on the reads. This sample carries a few hundred thousand distinct CDR3 sequences, 8% to 9.5% of them seen once, and the ten largest clones take about 4.5%. Sequencing was performed on PBMCs. The receptors come from a human donor in good health (CMV status not recorded). Some clones in this sample may be carry-over from other donors' samples.

At least ten counts were recorded for this clonotype. The chain joins TRBV7-9 to TRBJ2-1, with 9 bases identical to TRBD2. Germline V gene sequence: CDR1 SEHNR, CDR2 FQNEAQ (reference sequence). The CDR3 runs to 17 residues. The V and J ends lost 4 bases and 7 bases, in that order; junction bases with no gene match: 14. The CDR3 nucleotides read TGTGCCAGCAGCTCTCGTAGATTAGCGGGAGCTTCGAATGAGCAGTTCTTC. Encoded protein: CASSSRRLAGASNEQFF.

This clonotype was seen ten or more times. The chain has TRBV7-2 and TRBJ2-5; 12 nucleotides agree with TRBD2. This CDR3 has 14 amino acids. V lost 6 bases, J lost 5 bases, and 4 bases stayed unmatched. Germline CDR1 and CDR2: SGHTA and FQGNSA. CDR3 DNA: TGTGCCAGCAGGCTAGCGGGAGGGACGGAGACCCAGTACTTC. Translated, it gives CASRLAGGTETQYF.

V usage is TRBV6-6 and J usage is TRBJ1-3; D gene ambiguous. V was cut by 4 bases and J by 0 bases, with 10 bases left in between. CDR3 length: 15 amino acids. Germline CDR1 MNHNY, CDR2 SVGAGI (reference sequence). The CDR3 DNA sequence: TGTGCCAGCAGTTCCGAGGGCTACTCTGGAAACACCATATATTTT. Translating gives CASSSEGYSGNTIYF.

CDR3 residues: CASSQGGSVGEQYF. CDR3 nucleotides: TGCGCCAGCAGCCAGGGAGGGAGTGTGGGCGAGCAGTACTTC. This sequence joins TRBV4-3 and TRBJ2-7, with 7 bases lining up with TRBD2. Germline loops: CDR1 LGHNA, CDR2 YSLEER. The CDR3 consists of 14 residues. V trimming: 3 bases; J trimming: 6 bases; junction bases outside the gene matches: 8.

With respect to this clonotype: A far larger clone lies a single base away; this is likely a read error. Because it lacks the conserved phenylalanine or tryptophan at the end, this CDR3 is likely a read error. The rearrangement links TRBV6-6 to TRBJ2-7; D is undetermined. Trimming cost V 0 bases and J 0 bases, with 6 bases left between them. The CDR3 length is 14 residues. The germline V gene has CDR1 MNHNY and CDR2 SVGAGI (reference sequence). CDR3 loop: CASSYSGSSYEQYL. In DNA form, the CDR3 reads TGTGCCAGCAGTTACTCAGGAAGCTCCTACGAGCAGTACTTA.

The chain links TRBV7-7 to TRBJ2-1; D possibly corresponds to TRBD2 (6 bases). CDR1 is SSHAT and CDR2 is FNYEAQ in the germline V gene (reference sequence). The CDR3 has 14 amino acids. The germline V and J ends were trimmed by 7 bases and 2 bases, with 12 bases remaining between them. The CDR3 protein is CASTGLDPYNEQFF. The CDR3 region has the DNA TGTGCCAGCACGGGACTGGACCCCTACAATGAGCAGTTCTTC.

This clonotype was picked up many times. The chain has TRBV6-2 or TRBV6-3 and TRBJ2-3; D not certain. V lost 4 bases and J 0 bases, leaving 17 bases between the germline ends. Germline V gene lookup returns CDR1 MNHEY and CDR2 SVGEGT. CDR3 length equals 17 residues. CDR3 protein: CASSCLSCGASTDTQYF. CDR3 bases: TGTGCCAGCAGTTGCCTCTCTTGCGGTGCTAGCACAGATACGCAGTATTTT.

The table lists this clonotype with many counts. The V call is TRBV6-5, the J call TRBJ1-1, with 8 positions matching TRBD1. J was trimmed by 4 bases and V by 6 bases; bases with no gene match: 7. Germline V gene sequence: CDR1 MNHEY, CDR2 SVGAGI. The CDR3 sequence is 14 residues long. The CDR3 spells CASSSGGLFTEAFF. The CDR3 coding sequence is TGTGCCAGCAGCTCAGGGGGCCTTTTCACTGAAGCTTTCTTT.

The V call is TRBV6-2 or TRBV6-3, the J call TRBJ2-5, with TRBD1 matching 7 bases. V shed 5 bases, J shed 5 bases, and the junction held 8 bases outside the gene matches. The CDR3 is 14 amino acids. Germline assignment: CDR1 MNHEY and CDR2 SVGEGT. The CDR3: CASSANRGTETQYF. The CDR3 DNA sequence: TGTGCCAGCAGTGCAAACAGGGGAACGGAGACCCAGTACTTC.

This clonotype has ten or more counts. The CDR3: CASSFQGGNSYEQYF. The CDR3 DNA reads as TGTGCCAGCAGCTTCCAGGGAGGGAACTCCTACGAGCAGTACTTC. The J gene is TRBJ2-7, the V gene TRBV7-6; 7 bases line up with TRBD2. The CDR3 consists of 15 residues. Trimming cost V 3 bases and J 0 bases; bases outside gene matches: 5. Germline CDR1 reads SGHVS; CDR2 reads FNYEAQ.

This clonotype was observed at least ten times. This chain connects TRBV12-3 or TRBV12-4 to TRBJ1-5, with 9 bases identical to TRBD1. The junction had 8 bases not matched to a gene; V was cut back by 4 bases and J by 7 bases. There are 15 residues in the CDR3. The CDR3 DNA sequence: TGTGCCAGCAGTTCGGGGACAGGGCCAGACCAGCCCCAGCATTTT. Residues: CASSSGTGPDQPQHF.

This sequence joins TRBV6-2 or TRBV6-3 and TRBJ2-2, with 16 bases aligning to TRBD2. The V segment lost 4 bases and the J segment 1 base; nucleotides outside the gene matches: 6. The CDR3 is 19 residues long. From germline, CDR1 is MNHEY and CDR2 SVGEGT. The CDR3 loop reads CASSSGTSGRGRNTGELFF. The CDR3 DNA is TGTGCCAGCAGTTCCGGGACTAGCGGGAGGGGAAGGAACACCGGGGAGCTGTTTTTT.

In its sample, this clonotype was seen many times. V and J are TRBV7-2 and TRBJ1-3; 9 nucleotides agree with TRBD1. Germline trimming cut 4 bases from V and 5 bases from J; bases unmatched to any gene: 15. Per the germline V gene, CDR1 is SGHTA and CDR2 is FQGNSA. The CDR3 sequence is 18 residues long. The chain's CDR3 is CASSSRSTGTGQRNTIYF. In DNA, the CDR3 is TGTGCCAGCAGCTCGAGATCTACCGGGACAGGGCAAAGAAACACCATATATTTT.

A few counts support this clonotype. The rearrangement uses TRBV4-3 and TRBJ2-1; D perhaps matches TRBD2 (6 bases). This CDR3 is 16 amino acids long. Germline lookup yields CDR1 LGHNA and CDR2 YSLEER. V lost 4 bases, J lost 1 base, and 14 bases lay in between. DNA of the CDR3: TGCGCCAGCAGCCTTGACGGGGGAGGATCCTACAATGAGCAGTTCTTC. Translation gives CASSLDGGGSYNEQFF.

This clonotype was seen at least ten times. The chain joins TRBV7-3 to TRBJ1-1; TRBD1 aligns across 8 bases. Trimming at V came to 5 bases and at J to 6 bases, leaving 20 bases not matched to a gene. This CDR3 spans 18 amino acids. Germline V gene sequence: CDR1 SGHTA, CDR2 FQGTGA. CDR3 nucleotide sequence: TGTGCCAGCAGCCACCGCCTATTGGAAGGACAGGGTAACCCTGAAGCTTTCTTT. Translating gives CASSHRLLEGQGNPEAFF.

This clonotype was seen only once. The V call is TRBV9, the J call TRBJ2-1; TRBD2 might be the D (6 bases). Trimming pared 4 bases from V and 11 bases from J, leaving 10 bases between. Germline CDR1 SGDLS, CDR2 YYNGEE. The CDR3 has 11 amino acids. The CDR3 bases are TGTGCCAGCAGCTTTAGCGGTCAGCAGTTCTTC. Residues: CASSFSGQQFF.

At least ten counts were recorded for this clonotype. One junction end disagrees with the germline gene, perhaps due to a read error. The chain employs TRBV7-2 and TRBJ2-7; 7 bases are a match to TRBD2. Germline CDR1 is SGHTA and CDR2 is FQGNSA. This CDR3 contains 13 residues. This chain's CDR3 is CASSSDGRAPVGF. The CDR3 DNA is TGTGCCAGCAGCTCCGATGGGAGGGCCCCGGTCGGCTTC.

A word on this clonotype: The junction does not match germline at one end; this may be a read error. The chain uses TRBV4-2 and TRBJ1-5; D is unresolved. Germline V gene data show CDR1 as LGHNA and CDR2 as YNFKEQ. This CDR3 has 17 residues. The CDR3 spells CASSPTEGEFSDQPQHF. The CDR3 bases are TGTGCCAGCAGCCCTACGGAGGGAGAGTTTAGCGATCAGCCCCAGCATTTT.

This clonotype was detected only a few times. V and J are TRBV4-1 and TRBJ1-1; no reliable D call. There are 16 residues in the CDR3. The V end was cut by 4 bases, the J end by 4 bases, with 19 bases between. Germline V gene sequence: CDR1 MGHRA, CDR2 YSYEKL. The CDR3 DNA follows: TGCGCCAGCAGCCTACCTGGGTGGGGAGTGAGCACTGAAGCTTTCTTT. Its protein product is CASSLPGWGVSTEAFF.

This clonotype came up many times. The rearrangement links TRBV7-2 to TRBJ1-6; the D is unclear. This CDR3 region has 15 residues. Germline V gives CDR1 SGHTA, CDR2 FQGNSA. V was pared by 6 bases and J by 5 bases, with 14 bases between. CDR3 coding DNA: TGTGCCAGCAGTCGCGGACGGGAGAATAATTCACCCCTCCACTTT. Translation gives CASSRGRENNSPLHF. Looking up the rest from reference TRBV7-2 and TRBJ1-6 gives the full variable domain: GAGVSQSPSNKVTEKGKDVELRCDPISGHTALYWYRQSLGQGLEFLIYFQGNSAPDKSGLPSDRFSAERTGGSVSTLTIQRTQQEDSAVYLCASSRGRENNSPLHFGNGTRLTVT.

The chain employs TRBV6-2 or TRBV6-3 and TRBJ2-7; D gene uncertain. The CDR3 is 13 residues long. Germline values: CDR1 MNHEY, CDR2 SVGEGT. V was cut by 7 bases and J by 5 bases, with 15 bases left in between. The CDR3 DNA follows: TGTGCCAGCAAAAGGCAGGCGAGCCACGAGCAGTACTTC. Its translation is CASKRQASHEQYF.

The chain is built from TRBV4-3 and TRBJ2-5; 14 bases are shared with TRBD2. The CDR3 extends over 19 amino acids. Trimming removed 0 bases from V and 5 bases from J; junction bases left unmatched: 11. Germline V lookup: CDR1 LGHNA, CDR2 YSLEER. The CDR3 reads CASSQDTGLAGGAGETQYF. CDR3 DNA: TGCGCCAGCAGCCAAGATACAGGACTAGCGGGAGGCGCGGGGGAGACCCAGTACTTC.

The V gene is TRBV12-5, the J gene TRBJ2-5; possibly TRBD1 for D (6 bases). V lost 7 bases and J lost 1, with 10 bases in between. In germline, CDR1 is LGHNT, CDR2 FRNRAP. The CDR3 loop spans 13 amino acids. The CDR3 bases are TGTGCTAGTGATCAGGACAGCCAAGAGACCCAGTACTTC. Amino acid sequence: CASDQDSQETQYF.

The chain has TRBV6-1 and TRBJ2-6, with 7 bases fitting TRBD2. This CDR3 comprises 16 residues. V shed 5 bases and J 9 bases; nucleotides not matched to a gene: 13. Germline CDR1 MNHNS, CDR2 SASEGT. CDR3 amino acids: CASSPWEGSPGNVLTF. As DNA, the CDR3 is TGTGCCAGCAGTCCCTGGGAGGGGTCCCCGGGCAACGTCCTGACTTTC.

J is TRBJ1-5 and V is TRBV7-2, with D tentatively TRBD1 (5 bases). There are 14 residues in the CDR3. Germline assignment: CDR1 SGHTA and CDR2 FQGNSA. V gave up 1 base and J gave up 6 bases, with 10 bases separating them. CDR3: CASSLGPGLQPQHF. The CDR3 bases are TGTGCCAGCAGCTTAGGGCCAGGGCTTCAGCCCCAGCATTTT.

V gene TRBV27 combines with J gene TRBJ1-5, with D tentatively TRBD1 (5 bases). The germline gives CDR1 MNHEY, CDR2 SMNVEV (reference sequence). Trimming cost V 5 bases and J 6 bases, with 17 bases left between them. This CDR3 region has 15 residues. The DNA for the CDR3 is TGTGCCAGCAGTACTGGGGCGGGGGGAAGTCAGCCCCAGCATTTT. This codes for CASSTGAGGSQPQHF.

This clonotype has at least ten counts. The genes are TRBV19 and TRBJ2-1; D is undetermined. CDR1 and CDR2 (germline): LNHDA, SQIVND (reference sequence). The CDR3 runs to 15 residues. V was clipped by 3 bases and J by 4 bases, with 13 bases between them. The chain's CDR3 is CASSIVIGIYNEQFF. The CDR3 DNA is TGTGCCAGTAGTATTGTGATAGGGATTTACAATGAGCAGTTCTTC.

The chain uses TRBV9 and TRBJ2-1; TRBD2 matches 13 bases. Looked up from germline, CDR1 is SGDLS and CDR2 is YYNGEE. CDR3 length: 16 amino acids. With 4 bases clipped from V and 12 bases from J, the junction kept 13 bases outside the gene matches. CDR3 loop: CASSTTGTSGKQVQFF. DNA of the CDR3: TGTGCCAGCAGCACCACCGGGACTAGCGGGAAGCAGGTGCAGTTCTTC.